This record concerns one TCR beta chain sequence. The data belong to a study of blood T cell repertoires in COVID-19. Looking at the study overall: The samples span acute and convalescent COVID-19 from the United States, Italy and Spain. Sources were T cells, B-cell-depleted T cells, or PBMCs; the material itself was cDNA or gDNA.

Germline CDR1 MNHEY, CDR2 SVGAGI. The CDR3 has 15 residues. V was shortened by 0 bases and J by 4 bases, with 12 bases between the two germline ends. Original data processing: Counts of nucleated cells, estimated from reference gene primer amplification, were obtained. Profiling relied on immunoSEQ multiplex PCR, and the TCRdb table lists in-frame clones only, not all of them. V and J calls and clone size are copied from that table; D and trimming were computed from the DNA. The table includes approximately 100,000 clones, about 90% detected once. The Seattle site enrolled patients during active infection and followed them longitudinally.

The sample comprised peripheral blood. The rearrangement uses TRBV6-5 and TRBJ1-1; D is unclear. This receptor was taken from a human donor with COVID-19, enrolled during active disease. The donor label of this sample is uncertain. The CDR3 reads CASSYSLRGVTEAFF. CDR3 sequence (DNA): TGTGCCAGCAGTTACTCGCTCCGCGGGGTCACTGAAGCTTTCTTT.